This passage covers 24 T cell receptor beta chains from one sample sequenced in a study of CD8 T cells in ankylosing spondylitis. TCRdb passed the 5' RACE reads through MiXCR, listing each CDR3 protein once. The sample yields some 240,000 distinct CDR3 sequences, 8% to 9.5% seen once. Sequencing was done on a sample of blood, either unsorted or a sorted T cell fraction (not recorded which). The receptors here all came from a male donor with ankylosing spondylitis or in good health (not recorded which).

This clonotype came up many times. The V gene is TRBV29-1, the J gene TRBJ1-4, with a possible D match to TRBD1 (6 bases). The ends were cut back, 4 bases at V and 5 bases at J, with 11 bases in the middle. The CDR3 runs to 13 residues. Germline CDR1 is SQVTM and CDR2 is ANQGSEA. CDR3 sequence reads: CSVAWGGNEKLFF. The CDR3 DNA is TGCAGCGTTGCCTGGGGGGGCAATGAAAAACTGTTTTTT.

This clonotype was detected many times. The J gene is TRBJ1-1, the V gene TRBV20-1, with D possibly TRBD1 on 5 matching bases. The CDR3 totals 14 residues. The germline V gene encodes CDR1 DFQATT and CDR2 SNEGSKA (reference sequence). The V end lost 0 bases, the J end lost 5 bases, and 13 bases lay between the germline ends. The CDR3 sequence is CSARDRGLGTEAFF. The DNA of the CDR3 is TGCAGTGCTAGAGATCGGGGACTTGGGACTGAAGCTTTCTTT.

This clonotype was detected ten times or more. The gene calls are TRBV9 and TRBJ2-3, with D possibly matching TRBD2 (5 bases). Germline V gene sequence: CDR1 SGDLS, CDR2 YYNGEE. V dropped 0 bases and J dropped 2 bases, with 16 bases sitting between them. The CDR3 length is 17 residues. DNA for the CDR3: TGTGCCAGCAGCGTAGGGACTTCTAACCCATTCACAGATACGCAGTATTTT. The encoded protein is CASSVGTSNPFTDTQYF.

This clonotype was counted many times. CDR3 sequence: CASSFSGTFKQYF. CDR3 bases: TGTGCCAGCAGCTTTAGCGGGACGTTCAAGCAGTACTTC. The V and J genes are TRBV7-2 and TRBJ2-7; 8 bases align to TRBD2. Germline CDR1 is SGHTA and CDR2 is FQGNSA. J lost 8 bases, V lost 3 bases, and 6 bases had no gene match. CDR3 length equals 13 residues.

Worth noting for this clonotype: A much larger clone sits a single nucleotide away, making a read error possible. V and J are TRBV7-8 and TRBJ2-7; 7 bases line up with TRBD1. CDR1 and CDR2 from the germline V gene are SGHVS and FQNEAQ. The CDR3 is 14 amino acids. The chain's CDR3 is CAGSAHRGRNEQYF. The CDR3 DNA reads TGTGCCGGCAGCGCGCACAGGGGACGTAACGAGCAGTACTTC.

The J gene is TRBJ2-1, the V gene TRBV7-2, with D possibly being TRBD1 or TRBD2 (5 bases each). Trimming left V 5 bases short and J 10 bases short, with 18 bases between. The CDR3 has 14 residues. The germline CDR1 and CDR2 sequences are SGHTA and FQGNSA. DNA of the CDR3: TGTGCCAGCAGCCGAGGGACGCCTTTTAGGGAGCAGTTCTTC. It translates to CASSRGTPFREQFF.

This clonotype occurred many times. The chain joins TRBV12-3 or TRBV12-4 to TRBJ1-4; D not resolved. The ends were cut back, 5 bases at V and 8 bases at J, with 6 bases in the middle. The length of the CDR3 is 11 residues. The CDR3 protein is CASSGREKLFF. DNA of the CDR3: TGTGCCAGCAGTGGTAGGGAAAAACTGTTTTTT.

This clonotype was observed many times. The V gene is TRBV7-2, the J gene TRBJ1-5; 7 bases align to TRBD1. CDR1 is SGHTA, CDR2 FQGNSA, per germline. The CDR3 runs 14 residues. Trimming at V came to 5 bases and at J to 6 bases, leaving 7 bases not matched to a gene. The CDR3 is CASSLQGVGQPQHF. In DNA, the CDR3 is TGTGCCAGCAGCCTGCAGGGGGTTGGTCAGCCCCAGCATTTT.

This chain uses TRBV28 with TRBJ1-2; 11 positions match TRBD1. This CDR3 spans 13 amino acids. The germline gives CDR1 MDHEN, CDR2 SYDVKM. The junction had 3 bases not matched to a gene; V was cut back by 5 bases and J by 7 bases. CDR3 nucleotide sequence: TGTGCCAGCAGTCCGGGACAGGGGGGTGGCTACACCTTC. It encodes CASSPGQGGGYTF.

This clonotype was seen ten or more times. The chain links TRBV6-1 to TRBJ1-4; D is undetermined. Germline CDR1 reads MNHNS; CDR2 reads SASEGT. The CDR3 loop spans 11 amino acids. V dropped 1 base and J dropped 15 bases, with 9 bases sitting between them. CDR3 amino acids: CASSEGSVLFF. For the CDR3, the DNA is TGTGCCAGCAGTGAAGGCTCGGTTTTGTTTTTT.

The table lists this clonotype with many counts. The genes are TRBV29-1 and TRBJ2-2; maybe TRBD1 (5 bases). The ends were cut back, 7 bases at V and 6 bases at J, with 18 bases in the middle. The CDR3 has 14 residues. Germline loops: CDR1 SQVTM, CDR2 ANQGSEA. CDR3 region: CSATDPFWSGELFF. The CDR3 nucleotides are TGCAGCGCGACAGATCCCTTTTGGTCCGGGGAGCTGTTTTTT.

The chain combines TRBV18 with TRBJ2-1; TRBD1 matches 7 bases. The CDR3 is 15 amino acids. J gave up 4 bases and V 6 bases, and 9 bases lay outside the gene matches. Germline-derived CDR1 and CDR2 are KGHSH and LQKENI. The CDR3 is CASSTDRVEYNEQFF. In DNA form, the CDR3 reads TGTGCCAGCTCTACCGACAGGGTAGAGTACAATGAGCAGTTCTTC.

This clonotype showed up many times. The chain carries TRBV6-1 and TRBJ1-5; no clear D gene. The V and J ends lost 6 bases and 0 bases respectively, with 9 bases between them. The CDR3 runs to 14 residues. From germline, CDR1 is MNHNS and CDR2 SASEGT. The CDR3 sequence: CASSPGFSNQPQHF. CDR3 DNA sequence: TGTGCCAGCAGCCCTGGCTTTAGCAATCAGCCCCAGCATTTT.

This clonotype came up many times. The rearrangement joins TRBV20-1 to TRBJ1-1; no reliable D call. CDR3 length equals 14 residues. The V gene's germline CDR1 is DFQATT and CDR2 SNEGSKA (reference sequence). V lost 2 bases, J lost 3 bases, and 13 bases lay in between. CDR3 sequence (DNA): TGCAGTGCTAGAAGTGGTGGGGTGCACACTGAAGCTTTCTTT. It encodes CSARSGGVHTEAFF.

This clonotype came up many times. The V and J genes are TRBV5-5 and TRBJ2-7; TRBD1 is a possible D gene (5 bases). V gave up 3 bases and J gave up 2 bases, with 12 bases separating them. The CDR3 runs to 14 residues. Germline CDR1 is SGHKS and CDR2 is YYEKEE (reference sequence). As DNA, the CDR3 is TGTGCCAGCAGCTGGCAGGGAAGCCCCTACGAGCAGTACTTC. Translated: CASSWQGSPYEQYF. Drawing the rest from reference TRBV5-5 and TRBJ2-7, the complete variable domain is DAGVTQSPTHLIKTRGQQVTLRCSPISGHKSVSWYQQVLGQGPQFIFQYYEKEERGRGNFPDRFSARQFPNYSSELNVNALLLGDSALYLCASSWQGSPYEQYFGPGTRLTVT.

This clonotype has a count of ten or more. The chain uses TRBV6-5 and TRBJ1-1; D is uncertain. Between the trimmed V and J ends, which lost 0 bases and 0 bases, there was a span of 8 bases. Looked up from germline, CDR1 is MNHEY and CDR2 is SVGAGI. CDR3 length: 15 residues. The CDR3 protein is CASSYSAAMNTEAFF. CDR3 DNA sequence: TGTGCCAGCAGTTACTCGGCGGCCATGAACACTGAAGCTTTCTTT.

This clonotype has at least ten counts. The J gene is TRBJ1-1, the V gene TRBV7-2, with D perhaps matching TRBD1 (6 bases). CDR3 length equals 14 residues. Trimming shortened V by 5 bases and J by 8 bases, and 18 bases separated the two germline ends. Per the germline V gene, CDR1 is SGHTA and CDR2 is FQGNSA. The CDR3 sequence is CASSPSTVGGEAFF. CDR3 coding DNA: TGTGCCAGCAGCCCATCCACGGTTGGGGGCGAAGCTTTCTTT.

This clonotype was detected only a few times. The chain is built from TRBV7-3 and TRBJ2-2, with 9 bases aligning to TRBD1. CDR1 is SGHTA and CDR2 is FQGTGA in the germline V gene. With 5 bases clipped from V and 5 bases from J, the junction kept 6 bases outside the gene matches. The CDR3 consists of 15 residues. The CDR3 reads CASSHTGGKTGELFF. In nucleotides, the CDR3 is TGTGCCAGCAGCCACACAGGGGGCAAAACCGGGGAGCTGTTTTTT.

A few counts support this clonotype. V gene TRBV11-2 combines with J gene TRBJ2-3; D assignment may be TRBD1 or TRBD2 (5 bases each). Germline assignment: CDR1 SGHAT and CDR2 FQNNGV. V shed 5 bases and J shed 3 bases, with 27 bases lying between them. The CDR3 runs to 19 residues. The DNA for the CDR3 is TGTGCCAGCAGCCCACGACCGAAGGGTGGGGCGCGGAGGACAGATACGCAGTATTTT. Amino acid sequence: CASSPRPKGGARRTDTQYF. Full variable domain (rest looked up from reference TRBV11-2 and TRBJ2-3): EAGVAQSPRYKIIEKRQSVAFWCNPISGHATLYWYQQILGQGPKLLIQFQNNGVVDDSQLPKDRFSAERLKGVDSTLKIQPAKLEDSAVYLCASSPRPKGGARRTDTQYFGPGTRLTVL.

This clonotype was observed at least ten times. J is TRBJ2-6 and V is TRBV20-1; TRBD1 aligns across 7 bases. This CDR3 contains 12 residues. The V and J ends lost 5 bases and 13 bases, in that order; junction bases with no gene match: 8. CDR1 is DFQATT, CDR2 SNEGSKA, per germline (reference sequence). The CDR3 is CSAGTGAGVLTF. In DNA form, the CDR3 reads TGCAGTGCTGGTACAGGGGCCGGAGTCCTGACTTTC.

J is TRBJ2-5 and V is TRBV7-2; the match to TRBD2 covers 7 bases. Germline trimming cut 7 bases from V and 2 bases from J; bases unmatched to any gene: 4. The CDR3 covers 13 residues. The germline gives CDR1 SGHTA, CDR2 FQGNSA. The CDR3 spells CASNLAAQETQYF. The CDR3 DNA is TGTGCCAGCAATCTAGCGGCTCAAGAGACCCAGTACTTC.

In this sample, this clonotype turned up many times. V gene TRBV5-1 combines with J gene TRBJ2-5; D ambiguous. This CDR3 has 14 residues. CDR1 and CDR2 (germline): SGHRS, YFSETQ. Trimming left V 1 base short and J 5 bases short, with 12 bases between. The DNA of the CDR3 is TGCGCCAGCAGCTTGACACAACAGCAGGAGACCCAGTACTTC. Translation gives CASSLTQQQETQYF.

This clonotype was detected ten times or more. This chain connects TRBV6-1 to TRBJ2-5; 9 nucleotides match TRBD1. This CDR3 is 16 amino acids long. J lost 3 bases, V lost 1 base, and 6 bases had no gene match. Germline CDR1 and CDR2: MNHNS and SASEGT. CDR3 in DNA: TGTGCCAGCAGTGAAGTAACCGGGACAGGGAAAGAGACCCAGTACTTC. As protein: CASSEVTGTGKETQYF.

This clonotype was picked up many times. This rearrangement joins TRBV9 to TRBJ2-7, with D uncertain. The CDR3 runs to 14 residues. Germline V lookup: CDR1 SGDLS, CDR2 YYNGEE. Trimming pared 4 bases from V and 2 bases from J, leaving 13 bases between. The CDR3 coding sequence is TGTGCCAGCAGCATAAGCCACTCAGCCTACGAGCAGTACTTC. Protein sequence: CASSISHSAYEQYF.